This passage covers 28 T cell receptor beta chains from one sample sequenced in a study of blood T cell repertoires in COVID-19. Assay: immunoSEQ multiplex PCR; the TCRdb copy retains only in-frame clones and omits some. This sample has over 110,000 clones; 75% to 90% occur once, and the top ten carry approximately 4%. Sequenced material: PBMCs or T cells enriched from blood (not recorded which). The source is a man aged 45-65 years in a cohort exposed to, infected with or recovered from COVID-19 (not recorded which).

The CDR3 sequence is CASSISGGGNQPQHF. In DNA form, the CDR3 reads TGTGCCAGTAGTATTTCAGGGGGCGGCAATCAGCCCCAGCATTTT. V gene TRBV19 combines with J gene TRBJ1-5; 8 bases agree with TRBD1. The CDR3 sequence is 15 residues long. Germline-derived CDR1 and CDR2 are LNHDA and SQIVND (reference sequence). V shed 3 bases and J 2 bases; nucleotides not matched to a gene: 3.

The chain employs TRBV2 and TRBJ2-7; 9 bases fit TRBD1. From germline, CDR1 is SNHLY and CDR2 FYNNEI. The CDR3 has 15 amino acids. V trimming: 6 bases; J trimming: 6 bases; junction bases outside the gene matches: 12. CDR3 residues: CASRARQGEALEQYF. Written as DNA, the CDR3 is TGTGCCAGCAGAGCGCGACAGGGGGAGGCACTCGAGCAGTACTTC.

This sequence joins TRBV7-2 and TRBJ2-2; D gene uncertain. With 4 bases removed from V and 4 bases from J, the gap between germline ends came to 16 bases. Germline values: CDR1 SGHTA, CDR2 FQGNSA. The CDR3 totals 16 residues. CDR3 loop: CASSSRRQASTGELFF. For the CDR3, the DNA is TGTGCCAGCAGCTCACGGCGTCAGGCGAGCACCGGGGAGCTGTTTTTT.

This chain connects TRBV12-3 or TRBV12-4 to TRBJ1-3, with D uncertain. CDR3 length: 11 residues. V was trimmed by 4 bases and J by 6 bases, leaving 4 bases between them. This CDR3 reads CASSSQNTIYF. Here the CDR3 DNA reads TGTGCCAGCAGTTCCCAAAACACCATATATTTT.

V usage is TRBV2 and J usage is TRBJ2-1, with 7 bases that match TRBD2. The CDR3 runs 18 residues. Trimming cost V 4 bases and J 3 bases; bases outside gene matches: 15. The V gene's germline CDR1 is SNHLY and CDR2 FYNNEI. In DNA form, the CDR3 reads TGTGCCAGCAGTGTTCGTCTGGCGGGAGAACCCTACTACAATGAGCAGTTCTTC. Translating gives CASSVRLAGEPYYNEQFF.

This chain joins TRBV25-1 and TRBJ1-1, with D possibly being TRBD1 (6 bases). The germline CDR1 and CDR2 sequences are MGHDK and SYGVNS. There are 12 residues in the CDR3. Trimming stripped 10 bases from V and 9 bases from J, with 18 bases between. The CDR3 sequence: CATQGTKVKAFF. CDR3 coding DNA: TGTGCCACCCAGGGGACAAAGGTGAAAGCTTTCTTT.

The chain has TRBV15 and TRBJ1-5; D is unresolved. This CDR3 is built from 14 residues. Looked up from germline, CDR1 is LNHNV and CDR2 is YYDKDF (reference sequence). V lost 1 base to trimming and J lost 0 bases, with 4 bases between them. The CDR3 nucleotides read TGTGCCACCAGCAGAGCTAATAGCAATCAGCCCCAGCATTTT. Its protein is CATSRANSNQPQHF.

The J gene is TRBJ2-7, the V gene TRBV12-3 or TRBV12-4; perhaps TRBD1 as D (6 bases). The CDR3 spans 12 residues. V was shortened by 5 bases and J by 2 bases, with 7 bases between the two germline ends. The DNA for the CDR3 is TGTGCCAGCAGTCAGGGGCCCTACGAGCAGTACTTC. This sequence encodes CASSQGPYEQYF.

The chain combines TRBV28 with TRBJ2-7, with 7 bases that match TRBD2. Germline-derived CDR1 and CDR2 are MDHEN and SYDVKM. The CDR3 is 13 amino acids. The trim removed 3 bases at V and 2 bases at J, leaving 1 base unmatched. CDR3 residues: CASSFGRAYEQYF. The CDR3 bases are TGTGCCAGCAGTTTTGGGAGGGCCTACGAGCAGTACTTC. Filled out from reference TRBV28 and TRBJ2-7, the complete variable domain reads DVKVTQSSRYLVKRTGEKVFLECVQDMDHENMFWYRQDPGLGLRLIYFSYDVKMKEKGDIPEGYSVSREKKERFSLILESASTNQTSMYLCASSFGRAYEQYFGPGTRLTVT.

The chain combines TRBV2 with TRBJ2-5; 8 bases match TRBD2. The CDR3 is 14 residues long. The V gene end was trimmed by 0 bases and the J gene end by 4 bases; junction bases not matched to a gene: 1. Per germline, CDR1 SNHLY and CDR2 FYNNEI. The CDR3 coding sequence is TGTGCCAGCAGTGAAGCTCTAGCGGGAGAGACCCAGTACTTC. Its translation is CASSEALAGETQYF.

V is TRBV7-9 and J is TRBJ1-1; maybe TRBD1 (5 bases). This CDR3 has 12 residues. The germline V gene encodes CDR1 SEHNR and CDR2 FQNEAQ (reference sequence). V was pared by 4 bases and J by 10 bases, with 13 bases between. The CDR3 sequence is CASSSDIGRAFF. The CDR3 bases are TGTGCCAGCAGCTCGGACATCGGGAGAGCTTTCTTT. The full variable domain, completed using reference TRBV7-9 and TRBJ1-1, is DTGVSQNPRHKITKRGQNVTFRCDPISEHNRLYWYRQTLGQGPEFLTYFQNEAQLEKSRLLSDRFSAERPKGSFSTLEIQRTEQGDSAMYLCASSSDIGRAFFGQGTRLTVV.

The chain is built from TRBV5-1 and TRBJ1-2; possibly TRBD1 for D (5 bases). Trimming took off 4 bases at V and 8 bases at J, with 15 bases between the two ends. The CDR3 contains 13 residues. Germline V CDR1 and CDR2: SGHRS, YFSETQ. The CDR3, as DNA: TGCGCCAGCAGCCTAGACAGTGCGACCGGCTACACCTTC. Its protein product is CASSLDSATGYTF.

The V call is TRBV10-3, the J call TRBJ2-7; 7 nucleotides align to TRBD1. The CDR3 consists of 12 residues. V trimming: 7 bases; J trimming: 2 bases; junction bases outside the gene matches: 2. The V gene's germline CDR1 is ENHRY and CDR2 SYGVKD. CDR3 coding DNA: TGTGCCATCAAAGGACAGGCCTACGAGCAGTACTTC. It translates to CAIKGQAYEQYF.

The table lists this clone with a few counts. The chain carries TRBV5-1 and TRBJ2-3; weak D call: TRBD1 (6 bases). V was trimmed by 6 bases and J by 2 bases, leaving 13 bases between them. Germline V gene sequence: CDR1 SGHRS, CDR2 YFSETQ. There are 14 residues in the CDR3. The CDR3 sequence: CASTAGAVTDTQYF. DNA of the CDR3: TGCGCCAGCACGGCAGGGGCGGTCACAGATACGCAGTATTTT.

In DNA, the CDR3 is TGTGCCAGCAGTTTTAATCCCGGACGGAGGACTGGAAACACCATATATTTT. Its translation is CASSFNPGRRTGNTIYF. The rearrangement uses TRBV28 and TRBJ1-3; D remains ambiguous. The length of the CDR3 is 17 residues. Trimming removed 3 bases at V and 2 bases at J, with 17 bases between. Germline CDR1 reads MDHEN; CDR2 reads SYDVKM.

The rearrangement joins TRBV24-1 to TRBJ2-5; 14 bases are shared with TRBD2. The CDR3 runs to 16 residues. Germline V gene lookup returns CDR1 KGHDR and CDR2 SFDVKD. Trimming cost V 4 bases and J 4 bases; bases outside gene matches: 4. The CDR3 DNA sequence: TGTGCCACCAGTGACCCGACTAGCGGGAGGGGAGAGACCCAGTACTTC. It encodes CATSDPTSGRGETQYF.

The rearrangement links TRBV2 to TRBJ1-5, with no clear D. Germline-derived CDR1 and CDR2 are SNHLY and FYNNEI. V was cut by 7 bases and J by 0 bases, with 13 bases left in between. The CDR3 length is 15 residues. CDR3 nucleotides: TGTGCCAGCAAGGCAGGACTTAATAGCAATCAGCCCCAGCATTTT. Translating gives CASKAGLNSNQPQHF.

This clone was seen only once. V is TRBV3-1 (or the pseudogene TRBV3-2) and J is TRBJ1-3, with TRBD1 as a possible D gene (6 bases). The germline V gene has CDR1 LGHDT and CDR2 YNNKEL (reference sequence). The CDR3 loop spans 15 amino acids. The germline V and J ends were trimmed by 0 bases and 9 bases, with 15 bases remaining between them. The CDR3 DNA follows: TGTGCCAGCAGCCAAGATAGCACCCCCAGGGGCACCATATATTTT. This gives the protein CASSQDSTPRGTIYF.

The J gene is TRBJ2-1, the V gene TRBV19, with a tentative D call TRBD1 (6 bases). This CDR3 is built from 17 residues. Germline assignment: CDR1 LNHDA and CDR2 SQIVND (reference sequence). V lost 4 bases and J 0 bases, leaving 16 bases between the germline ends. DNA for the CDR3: TGTGCCAGTAGTACCCGGTTACAGGGTAGCTCCTACAATGAGCAGTTCTTC. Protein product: CASSTRLQGSSYNEQFF.

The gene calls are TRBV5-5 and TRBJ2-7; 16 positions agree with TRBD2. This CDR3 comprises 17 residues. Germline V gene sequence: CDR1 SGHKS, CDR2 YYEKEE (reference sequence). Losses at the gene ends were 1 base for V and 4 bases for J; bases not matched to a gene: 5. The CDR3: CASSLRGLAGGGYEQYF. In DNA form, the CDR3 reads TGTGCCAGCAGCTTGAGGGGACTAGCGGGAGGGGGGTACGAGCAGTACTTC.

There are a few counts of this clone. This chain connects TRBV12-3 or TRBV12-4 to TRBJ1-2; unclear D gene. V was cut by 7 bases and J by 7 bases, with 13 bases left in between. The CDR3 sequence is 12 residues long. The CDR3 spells CASTTNLGGYTF. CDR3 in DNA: TGTGCCAGCACCACTAACTTAGGTGGCTACACCTTC.

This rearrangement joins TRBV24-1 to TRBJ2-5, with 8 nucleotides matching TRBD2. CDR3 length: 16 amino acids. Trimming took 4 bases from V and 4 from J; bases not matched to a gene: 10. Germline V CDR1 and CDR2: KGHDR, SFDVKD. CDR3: CATSDRWGAGVETQYF. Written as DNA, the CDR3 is TGTGCCACCAGTGACCGGTGGGGAGCGGGAGTAGAGACCCAGTACTTC.

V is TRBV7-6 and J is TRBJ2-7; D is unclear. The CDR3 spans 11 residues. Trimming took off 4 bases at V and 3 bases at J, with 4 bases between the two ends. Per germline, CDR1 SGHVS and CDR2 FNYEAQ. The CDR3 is CASSSNYEQYF. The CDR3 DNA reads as TGTGCCAGCAGCTCCAACTACGAGCAGTACTTC.

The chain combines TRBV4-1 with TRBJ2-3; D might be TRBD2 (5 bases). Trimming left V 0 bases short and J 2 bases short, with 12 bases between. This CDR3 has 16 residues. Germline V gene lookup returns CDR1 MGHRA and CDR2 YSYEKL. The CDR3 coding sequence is TGCGCCAGCAGCCAAGAGCGGGCGGAGTTCACAGATACGCAGTATTTT. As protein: CASSQERAEFTDTQYF.

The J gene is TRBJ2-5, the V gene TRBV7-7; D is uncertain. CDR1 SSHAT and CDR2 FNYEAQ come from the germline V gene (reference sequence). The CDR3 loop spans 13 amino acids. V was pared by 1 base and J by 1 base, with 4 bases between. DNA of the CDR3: TGTGCCAGCAGCTTAGGGCCCCAAGAGACCCAGTACTTC. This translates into CASSLGPQETQYF.

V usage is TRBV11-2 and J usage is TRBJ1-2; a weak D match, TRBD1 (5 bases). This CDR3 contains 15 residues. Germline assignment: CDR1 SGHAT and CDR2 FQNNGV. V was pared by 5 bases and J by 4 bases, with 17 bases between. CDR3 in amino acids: CASSPGAGRGYGYTF. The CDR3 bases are TGTGCCAGCAGCCCCGGTGCGGGGCGAGGCTATGGCTACACCTTC.

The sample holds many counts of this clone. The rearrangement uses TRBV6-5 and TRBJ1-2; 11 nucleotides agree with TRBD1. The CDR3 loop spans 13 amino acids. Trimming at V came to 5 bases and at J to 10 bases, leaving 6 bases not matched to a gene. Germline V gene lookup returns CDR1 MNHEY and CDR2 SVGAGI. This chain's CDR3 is CASSHGQGADYTF. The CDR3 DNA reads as TGTGCCAGCAGTCATGGACAGGGGGCTGACTACACCTTC.

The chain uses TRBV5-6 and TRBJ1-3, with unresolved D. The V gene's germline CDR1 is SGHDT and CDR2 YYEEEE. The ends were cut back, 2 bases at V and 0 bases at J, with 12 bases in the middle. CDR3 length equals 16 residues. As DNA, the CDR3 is TGTGCCAGCAGCTTTTTTGGAGACCTCTCTGGAAACACCATATATTTT. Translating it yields CASSFFGDLSGNTIYF.